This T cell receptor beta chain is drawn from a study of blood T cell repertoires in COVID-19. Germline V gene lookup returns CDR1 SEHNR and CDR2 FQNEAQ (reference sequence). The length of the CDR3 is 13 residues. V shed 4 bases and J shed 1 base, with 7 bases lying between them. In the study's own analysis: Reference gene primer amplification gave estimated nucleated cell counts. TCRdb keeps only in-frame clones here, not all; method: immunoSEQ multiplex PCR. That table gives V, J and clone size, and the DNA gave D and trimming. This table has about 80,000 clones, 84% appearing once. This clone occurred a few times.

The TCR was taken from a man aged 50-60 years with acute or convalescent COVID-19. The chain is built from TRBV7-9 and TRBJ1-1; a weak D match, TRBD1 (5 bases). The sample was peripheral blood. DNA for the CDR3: TGTGCCAGCAGCTCACAGGCGAACACTGAAGCTTTCTTT. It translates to CASSSQANTEAFF.